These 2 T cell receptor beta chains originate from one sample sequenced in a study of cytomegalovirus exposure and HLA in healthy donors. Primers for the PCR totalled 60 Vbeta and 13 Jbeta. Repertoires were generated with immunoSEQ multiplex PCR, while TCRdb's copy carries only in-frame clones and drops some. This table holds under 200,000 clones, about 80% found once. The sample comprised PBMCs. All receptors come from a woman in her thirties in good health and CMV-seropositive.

CDR3 nucleotide sequence: TGTGCCAGCAGCTTAGTGTCGGGACGGGGGTCGGAAGCTTTCTTT. This gives the protein CASSLVSGRGSEAFF. This sequence joins TRBV11-2 and TRBJ1-1, with TRBD1 as a possible D gene (5 bases). With 1 base removed from V and 8 bases from J, the gap between germline ends came to 17 bases. The germline gives CDR1 SGHAT, CDR2 FQNNGV. The CDR3 has 15 residues.

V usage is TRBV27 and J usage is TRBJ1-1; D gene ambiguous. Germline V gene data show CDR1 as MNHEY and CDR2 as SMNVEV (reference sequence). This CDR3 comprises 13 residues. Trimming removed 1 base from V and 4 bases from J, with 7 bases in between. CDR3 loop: CASSLYPSTEAFF. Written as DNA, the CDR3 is TGTGCCAGCAGTTTATACCCTAGCACTGAAGCTTTCTTT.